This TCR beta chain was captured in a study of blood T cell repertoires in COVID-19. Study-wide background: Material from acute and convalescent COVID-19 was sourced from the United States, Italy and Spain.

Original methodology: Estimated nucleated cell counts came from reference gene primer amplification. Sequencing was performed with immunoSEQ multiplex PCR; in TCRdb, only in-frame clones are kept and a portion is missing. For V, J and clone size, that table is used; D and trimming come from the DNA. This sample has roughly 20,000 clones, with around 86% found just once. The CDR3 is 15 residues long. Trimming cost V 6 bases and J 4 bases; bases outside gene matches: 10. Germline CDR1 is MNHEY and CDR2 is SVGAGI. The chain couples TRBV6-5 to TRBJ2-5, with 8 bases identical to TRBD2. The sequence was collected from a human donor in a cohort sampled during active COVID-19. The sample comprised peripheral blood. The CDR3 is CASRTAGVWGETQYF. The CDR3 nucleotides are TGTGCCAGCAGAACAGCGGGAGTGTGGGGAGAGACCCAGTACTTC.